This T cell receptor (beta chain) was profiled in a study of blood T cell repertoires in COVID-19. Study details: Samples taken during acute and convalescent COVID-19 were collected in the United States, Italy and Spain. T cells, B-cell-depleted T cells, or PBMCs provided the cDNA or gDNA that served as material.

In assigning cohorts, the study relied on participant-reported clinical history. As originally analysed: Using reference gene primer amplification, nucleated cell counts were estimated. Only in-frame clones appear in the TCRdb table, and some are missing; sequencing was by immunoSEQ multiplex PCR. The V and J calls and the clone size are those of that table, but D and trimming were determined from the DNA. The table shows 130,000 to 150,000 clones, with roughly 84% occurring only once. The origin of this receptor is a woman in her forties or fifties who had been exposed to COVID-19. Input material: PBMCs or T cells enriched from blood (not recorded which).

This CDR3 is CSDRGQGGAEAFF. CDR3 nucleotide sequence: TGCAGCGACCGAGGACAGGGCGGGGCTGAAGCTTTCTTT. The chain combines TRBV29-1 with TRBJ1-1; 8 nucleotides match TRBD1. Trimming at V came to 7 bases and at J to 6 bases, leaving 10 bases not matched to a gene. This CDR3 comprises 13 residues. Per the germline V gene, CDR1 is SQVTM and CDR2 is ANQGSEA.